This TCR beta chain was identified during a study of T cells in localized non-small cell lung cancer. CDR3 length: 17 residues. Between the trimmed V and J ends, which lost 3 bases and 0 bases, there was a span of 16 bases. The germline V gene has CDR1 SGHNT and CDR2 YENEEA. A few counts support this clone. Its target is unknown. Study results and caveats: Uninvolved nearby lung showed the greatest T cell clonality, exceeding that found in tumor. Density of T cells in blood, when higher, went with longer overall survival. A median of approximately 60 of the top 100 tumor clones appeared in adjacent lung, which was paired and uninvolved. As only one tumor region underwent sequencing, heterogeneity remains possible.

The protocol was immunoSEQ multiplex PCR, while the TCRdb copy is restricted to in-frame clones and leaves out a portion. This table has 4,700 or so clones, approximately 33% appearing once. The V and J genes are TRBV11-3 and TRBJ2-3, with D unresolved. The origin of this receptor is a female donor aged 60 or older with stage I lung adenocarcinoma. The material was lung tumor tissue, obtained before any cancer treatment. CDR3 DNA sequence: TGTGCCAGCAGCTTGCGGCCGACCTCGACTAGCACAGATACGCAGTATTTT. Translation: CASSLRPTSTSTDTQYF.